A single sample is the source of the 2 T cell receptor beta chains below, sequenced in a study of graft-versus-host responses after intestinal transplantation. Their recognized antigens are unknown. Repertoires were generated with immunoSEQ multiplex PCR, while TCRdb's copy carries only in-frame clones and drops some. Among around 97,000 clones listed, approximately 94% were seen once. The specimen comprised unstimulated CD8+ T cells sorted from spleen or lymph node cells, sampled before intestinal transplant. These receptors were taken from a human donor who received an intestinal transplant.

This chain links TRBV27 with TRBJ2-2; tentative D call: TRBD2 (5 bases). The V gene's germline CDR1 is MNHEY and CDR2 SMNVEV (reference sequence). The CDR3 runs to 15 residues. With 6 bases removed from V and 4 bases from J, the gap between germline ends came to 15 bases. CDR3 in amino acids: CASSPNREGTGELFF. For the CDR3, the DNA is TGTGCCAGCAGCCCTAATAGAGAGGGCACCGGGGAGCTGTTTTTT.

V usage is TRBV27 and J usage is TRBJ2-1, with 9 bases aligning to TRBD1. CDR1 is MNHEY and CDR2 is SMNVEV in the germline V gene (reference sequence). V shed 6 bases, J shed 3 bases, and the junction held 6 bases outside the gene matches. The CDR3 runs 15 residues. CDR3 sequence: CASSQGTGSYNEQFF. CDR3 sequence (DNA): TGTGCCAGCAGCCAAGGGACAGGGAGCTACAATGAGCAGTTCTTC.